The 30 T cell receptor beta chains below were found in one sample sequenced in a study of vaccination effects on CD4 cells after COVID-19. The protocol was immunoSEQ multiplex PCR, while the TCRdb copy is restricted to in-frame clones and leaves out a portion. Seen here are about 52,000 clones, roughly three quarters observed once, and the top ten hold around 6%. No antigen has been assigned to these receptors. Under the ViraFEST assay, PBMC were stimulated with viral peptide pools so that antigen-specific CD4+ T cells expanded. Sequencing was performed afterwards. When 10 to 11 days of culture had elapsed, CD4+ T cells were isolated. Previously uninfected by SARS-CoV-2, the vaccine recipients also showed negative nucleocapsid antibodies. The sample was CD4+ T cells from PBMCs cultured with HCoV-OC43 spike peptides, taken before COVID-19 vaccination. Regarding subset: HCoV-OC43 spike overlapping peptide pool stimulation. Receptor source: a human donor who received a COVID-19 vaccine.

The V call is TRBV19, the J call TRBJ1-1; TRBD1 might be the D (5 bases). Germline V gives CDR1 LNHDA, CDR2 SQIVND (reference sequence). Between the trimmed V and J ends, which lost 7 bases and 8 bases, there was a span of 17 bases. The CDR3 loop spans 13 amino acids. The CDR3 bases are TGTGCCAGTAAGCGTAGCGGAGGGGCGGAAGCTTTCTTT. This translates into CASKRSGGAEAFF.

The V and J genes are TRBV5-4 and TRBJ1-3; no firm D call. The ends were cut back, 4 bases at V and 0 bases at J, with 5 bases in the middle. The CDR3 extends over 13 amino acids. Germline V gene sequence: CDR1 SGHNT, CDR2 YYREEE (reference sequence). For the CDR3, the DNA is TGTGCCAGCAGCGTTCGCTCTGGAAACACCATATATTTT. Translation gives CASSVRSGNTIYF.

The chain uses TRBV7-2 and TRBJ2-3; 13 nucleotides line up with TRBD2. V shed 1 base and J 6 bases; nucleotides not matched to a gene: 4. This CDR3 spans 16 amino acids. Germline assignment: CDR1 SGHTA and CDR2 FQGNSA. The CDR3 region is CASSLGTSGGGDTQYF. The CDR3 nucleotides are TGTGCCAGCAGCTTAGGGACTAGCGGGGGCGGGGATACGCAGTATTTT.

The genes are TRBV7-2 and TRBJ1-1; 10 nucleotides match TRBD1. V gave up 5 bases and J gave up 5 bases; unmatched junction bases: 8. The germline CDR1 and CDR2 sequences are SGHTA and FQGNSA. CDR3 length equals 15 residues. Written as DNA, the CDR3 is TGTGCCAGCAGCCGGGACAGGGGCGGGAGTACTGAAGCTTTCTTT. This sequence encodes CASSRDRGGSTEAFF.

The chain carries TRBV4-1 and TRBJ1-3; TRBD1 agrees at 8 bases. The CDR3 contains 19 residues. Per the germline V gene, CDR1 is MGHRA and CDR2 is YSYEKL. Unmatched junction bases numbered 15, after V lost 5 bases and J lost 0 bases. CDR3 nucleotide sequence: TGCGCCAGCAGCTCTATCGGGACAGGCCAAGGACGCTCTGGAAACACCATATATTTT. It yields the protein CASSSIGTGQGRSGNTIYF.

The J gene is TRBJ2-5, the V gene TRBV5-6; D uncertain. The CDR3 has 12 residues. Trimming took off 1 base at V and 5 bases at J, with 6 bases between the two ends. CDR1 is SGHDT, CDR2 YYEEEE, per germline. The CDR3 region is CASSLQPETQYF. The CDR3 nucleotides are TGTGCCAGCAGCTTGCAGCCGGAGACCCAGTACTTC.

The V call is TRBV4-2, the J call TRBJ1-1; D call uncertain. V was pared by 4 bases and J by 0 bases, with 15 bases between. The CDR3 spans 16 residues. In germline, CDR1 is LGHNA, CDR2 YNFKEQ. The CDR3 DNA sequence: TGTGCCAGCAGCCCCTTGCGCGGAGAAGTGAACACTGAAGCTTTCTTT. Translating it yields CASSPLRGEVNTEAFF.

The V gene is TRBV6-5, the J gene TRBJ1-2, with TRBD1 as a possible D gene (6 bases). Germline V gene data show CDR1 as MNHEY and CDR2 as SVGAGI. Trimming left V 4 bases short and J 1 base short, with 7 bases between. This CDR3 has 13 amino acids. CDR3 amino acids: CASSLQGNYGYTF. The CDR3 DNA sequence: TGTGCCAGCAGTTTACAGGGTAACTATGGCTACACCTTC.

The genes are TRBV5-1 and TRBJ2-1; D is possibly TRBD1 (7 bases). Between the trimmed V and J ends, which lost 1 base and 0 bases, there was a span of 20 bases. The CDR3 is 19 residues long. Germline values: CDR1 SGHRS, CDR2 YFSETQ. CDR3 DNA sequence: TGCGCCAGCAGCTTGCGGAGGGACAGCTTTATACCCTCCTACAATGAGCAGTTCTTC. Translation gives CASSLRRDSFIPSYNEQFF.

This clone occurred a few times. The gene calls are TRBV5-1 and TRBJ2-1; D possibly corresponds to TRBD1 (5 bases). This CDR3 has 14 residues. Germline-derived CDR1 and CDR2 are SGHRS and YFSETQ. V lost 2 bases and J lost 0, with 6 bases in between. The chain's CDR3 is CASSFDSSYNEQFF. DNA of the CDR3: TGCGCCAGCAGCTTTGACAGCTCCTACAATGAGCAGTTCTTC.

The chain employs TRBV7-3 and TRBJ2-1; D possibly matches TRBD1 or TRBD2 (6 bases each). Germline lookup yields CDR1 SGHTA and CDR2 FQGTGA. V was trimmed by 5 bases and J by 5 bases, leaving 10 bases between them. This CDR3 contains 13 residues. The CDR3 sequence is CASSRRGDNEQFF. The CDR3 nucleotides are TGTGCCAGCAGCCGAAGGGGGGACAATGAGCAGTTCTTC. The full variable domain, rest sourced from reference TRBV7-3 and TRBJ2-1, is GAGVSQTPSNKVTEKGKYVELRCDPISGHTALYWYRQSLGQGPEFLIYFQGTGAADDSGLPNDRFFAVRPEGSVSTLKIQRTERGDSAVYLCASSRRGDNEQFFGPGTRLTVL.

This clone was detected only a few times. The gene calls are TRBV10-1 and TRBJ2-7; a possible D gene is TRBD1 (5 bases). The CDR3 runs to 14 residues. V lost 9 bases to trimming and J lost 1 base, with 16 bases between them. CDR1 is WNHNN and CDR2 is SYGVQD in the germline V gene (reference sequence). This CDR3 is CARMQGFQSYEQYV. For the CDR3, the DNA is TGCGCCAGGATGCAGGGTTTCCAGTCCTACGAGCAGTACGTC.

CDR3 protein: CASSGRLAGYYNEQFF. The CDR3 bases are TGTGCCAGCAGTGGTCGGCTAGCGGGGTACTACAATGAGCAGTTCTTC. The rearrangement links TRBV6-1 to TRBJ2-1; 9 bases line up with TRBD2. The CDR3 covers 16 residues. CDR1 and CDR2 from the germline V gene are MNHNS and SASEGT. With V trimmed by 4 bases and J by 3 bases, 7 bases remained unmatched.

The chain is built from TRBV6-2 or TRBV6-3 and TRBJ2-7; D is ambiguous. Looked up from germline, CDR1 is MNHEY and CDR2 is SVGEGT. The V and J ends lost 5 bases and 4 bases respectively, with 15 bases between them. There are 14 residues in the CDR3. This CDR3 is CASSTTLQVYEQYV. CDR3 coding DNA: TGTGCCAGCAGTACCACTCTTCAGGTTTACGAGCAGTACGTC.

V gene TRBV19 combines with J gene TRBJ2-3, with D perhaps matching TRBD2 (6 bases). Trimming cost V 4 bases and J 1 base, with 9 bases left between them. This CDR3 has 14 residues. Germline loops: CDR1 LNHDA, CDR2 SQIVND (reference sequence). The CDR3 region has the DNA TGTGCCAGTAGTAGGCCGGGGGGCACAGATACGCAGTATTTT. It is translated as CASSRPGGTDTQYF.

The chain has TRBV29-1 and TRBJ1-2; D unresolved. With 2 bases removed from V and 8 bases from J, the gap between germline ends came to 9 bases. Germline CDR1 and CDR2: SQVTM and ANQGSEA. The length of the CDR3 is 11 residues. CDR3 amino acids: CSVERPGGYTF. For the CDR3, the DNA is TGCAGCGTTGAACGTCCCGGGGGCTACACCTTC.

The chain employs TRBV7-2 and TRBJ2-3; perhaps D is TRBD1 or TRBD2 (5 bases each). This CDR3 has 15 amino acids. Germline CDR1 reads SGHTA; CDR2 reads FQGNSA. The germline V and J ends were trimmed by 4 bases and 3 bases, with 14 bases remaining between them. The CDR3 protein is CASSSQKGRTDTQYF. The CDR3 nucleotides are TGTGCCAGCAGCTCCCAGAAGGGGAGAACAGATACGCAGTATTTT.

This clone was recorded a few times. The chain recombines TRBV5-6 with TRBJ1-2, with 7 bases fitting TRBD1. Germline loops: CDR1 SGHDT, CDR2 YYEEEE. The CDR3 consists of 14 residues. Trimming removed 3 bases from V and 4 bases from J; junction bases left unmatched: 6. This CDR3 reads CASSSLDRFYGYTF. The CDR3 DNA reads TGTGCCAGCAGCTCACTGGACAGGTTCTATGGCTACACCTTC.

The V call is TRBV5-4, the J call TRBJ2-3; D might be TRBD2 (6 bases). Germline V CDR1 and CDR2: SGHNT, YYREEE (reference sequence). This CDR3 region has 14 residues. Trimming left V 8 bases short and J 4 bases short, with 17 bases between. CDR3 in amino acids: CARLFGRGADTQYF. The CDR3 DNA sequence: TGTGCCAGACTTTTCGGGAGAGGAGCAGATACGCAGTATTTT. The full variable domain, in which reference TRBV5-4 and TRBJ2-3 provide the parts outside the CDR3, is ETGVTQSPTHLIKTRGQQVTLRCSSQSGHNTVSWYQQALGQGPQFIFQYYREEENGRGNFPPRFSGLQFPNYSSELNVNALELDDSALYLCARLFGRGADTQYFGPGTRLTVL.

V and J are TRBV6-5 and TRBJ2-7, with D maybe TRBD1 (5 bases). CDR3 size: 14 residues. The V gene lost 2 bases and the J gene lost 3 bases, with 11 bases spanning the gap. Germline loops: CDR1 MNHEY, CDR2 SVGAGI. CDR3 nucleotides: TGTGCCAGCAGTTACGCACAGGAGAACTACGAGCAGTACGTC. Amino acids: CASSYAQENYEQYV.

In this sample, this clone turned up a few times. V gene TRBV6-4 combines with J gene TRBJ1-5, with a weak D call TRBD1 (5 bases). This CDR3 has 13 residues. V was shortened by 3 bases and J by 7 bases, with 10 bases between the two germline ends. CDR1 MRHNA and CDR2 SNTAGT come from the germline V gene. The CDR3 region is CASSEGVGQPQHF. DNA for the CDR3: TGTGCCAGCAGTGAGGGGGTGGGGCAGCCCCAGCATTTT.

The chain joins TRBV13 to TRBJ2-5; TRBD2 aligns across 9 bases. V shed 5 bases, J shed 4 bases, and the junction held 5 bases outside the gene matches. CDR1 and CDR2 from the germline V gene are PRHDT and FYEKMQ (reference sequence). CDR3 size: 14 residues. The CDR3 DNA follows: TGTGCCAGCAGCCCTAGACTAGCGGCAGAGACCCAGTACTTC. Its translation is CASSPRLAAETQYF.

This clone was counted a few times. This sequence joins TRBV19 and TRBJ1-1; no clear D gene. The length of the CDR3 is 12 residues. V was pared by 3 bases and J by 2 bases, with 4 bases between. The V gene's germline CDR1 is LNHDA and CDR2 SQIVND (reference sequence). The CDR3 here is CASSISNTEAFF. The CDR3 bases are TGTGCCAGTAGTATTTCTAACACTGAAGCTTTCTTT.

The DNA for the CDR3 is TGTGCCTGGAGTCCAGGGTCCGCAACTAATGAAAAACTGTTTTTT. It translates to CAWSPGSATNEKLFF. V gene TRBV30 combines with J gene TRBJ1-4; D might be TRBD1 (5 bases). The germline gives CDR1 GTSNPN, CDR2 SVGIG (reference sequence). Trimming removed 2 bases at V and 0 bases at J, with 10 bases between. This CDR3 has 15 residues.

The V call is TRBV15, the J call TRBJ1-5; D remains ambiguous. The CDR3 length is 12 residues. Per the germline V gene, CDR1 is LNHNV and CDR2 is YYDKDF (reference sequence). V gave up 3 bases and J gave up 7 bases, with 7 bases separating them. CDR3 nucleotides: TGTGCCACCAGCAGGCGGAGCCAGCCCCAGCATTTT. Protein sequence: CATSRRSQPQHF.

In this sample, this clone turned up a few times. The chain is built from TRBV5-4 and TRBJ1-3; D might be TRBD1 (5 bases). This CDR3 region has 14 residues. Germline V gene data show CDR1 as SGHNT and CDR2 as YYREEE (reference sequence). The V and J ends lost 3 bases and 1 base respectively, with 8 bases between them. CDR3 in DNA: TGTGCCAGCAGCTCGGGGCAATCTGGAAACACCATATATTTT. This sequence encodes CASSSGQSGNTIYF.

This rearrangement joins TRBV18 to TRBJ2-3, with 8 bases identical to TRBD1. Germline V gene data show CDR1 as KGHSH and CDR2 as LQKENI. The junction had 7 bases not matched to a gene; V was cut back by 4 bases and J by 4 bases. The length of the CDR3 is 15 residues. The CDR3 coding sequence is TGTGCCAGCTCACGGCGGCAGGGGGCGGCAGATACGCAGTATTTT. It translates to CASSRRQGAADTQYF.

This chain joins TRBV7-3 and TRBJ2-1; D tentatively fits TRBD1 or TRBD2 (6 bases each). CDR1 is SGHTA and CDR2 is FQGTGA in the germline V gene. Trimming left V 5 bases short and J 4 bases short, with 12 bases between. This CDR3 spans 14 amino acids. CDR3 region: CASSLKGGYNEQFF. The CDR3 region has the DNA TGTGCCAGCAGCCTCAAAGGGGGGTACAATGAGCAGTTCTTC.

This clone has just one count. This chain joins TRBV7-6 and TRBJ2-5, with TRBD1 identical over 8 bases. Germline CDR1 reads SGHVS; CDR2 reads FNYEAQ. Trimming cost V 0 bases and J 4 bases; bases outside gene matches: 7. The CDR3 contains 16 residues. The CDR3 spells CASSLARTGGTETQYF. The CDR3 DNA is TGTGCCAGCAGCTTAGCGCGAACAGGGGGTACAGAGACCCAGTACTTC.

This chain links TRBV5-6 with TRBJ2-7, with 7 positions matching TRBD1. V trimming: 0 bases; J trimming: 8 bases; junction bases outside the gene matches: 5. CDR1 and CDR2 from the germline V gene are SGHDT and YYEEEE. The CDR3 loop spans 13 amino acids. CDR3 protein: CASSLVRDSQQYV. The DNA of the CDR3 is TGTGCCAGCAGCTTGGTCCGGGACAGTCAGCAGTACGTC.